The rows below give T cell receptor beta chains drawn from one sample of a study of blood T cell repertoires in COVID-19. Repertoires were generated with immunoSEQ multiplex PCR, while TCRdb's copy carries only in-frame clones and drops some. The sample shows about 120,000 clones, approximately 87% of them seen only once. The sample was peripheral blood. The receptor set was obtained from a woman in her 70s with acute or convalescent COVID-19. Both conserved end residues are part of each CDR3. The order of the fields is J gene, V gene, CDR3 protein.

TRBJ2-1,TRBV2,CASSGLAGAPGSEQFF
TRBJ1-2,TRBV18,CASSLRGSVGDMNGYTF
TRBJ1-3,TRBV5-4,CASSPSPGQNSGNTIYF
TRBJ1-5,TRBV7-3,CASSTGPNQPQHF
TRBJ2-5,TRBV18,CASSPVEGQETQYF
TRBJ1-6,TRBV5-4,CASSLDGGATTPLHF
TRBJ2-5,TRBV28,CASNPGQGIGTQYF
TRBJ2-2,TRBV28,CASSSPGLAGGQTGELFF
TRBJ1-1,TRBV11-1,CASSLTWASNTEAFF
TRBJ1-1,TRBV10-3,CAISEAKGRGEAFF
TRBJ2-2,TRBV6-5,CASSQNAGELFF
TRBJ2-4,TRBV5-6,CASSAGTQAKNIQYF
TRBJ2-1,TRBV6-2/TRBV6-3,CASSYRGWHEQFF
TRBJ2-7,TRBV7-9,CASSLVGQGYEQYF
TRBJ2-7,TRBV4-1,CASSQVGGGADEQYF
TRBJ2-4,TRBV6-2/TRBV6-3,CASSETGAGGGIGIQYF
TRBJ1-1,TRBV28,CASSPTRQVVTEAFF
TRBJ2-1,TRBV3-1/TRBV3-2,CASSRGTSTNEQFF
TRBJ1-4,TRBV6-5,CASSYSRSVTNEKLFF
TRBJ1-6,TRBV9,CASSPLGAGNSPLHF
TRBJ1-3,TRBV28,CASSLAPGNTIYF
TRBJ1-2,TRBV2,CASSEASYGYTF
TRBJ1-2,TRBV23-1,CASGGQGHFGANYGYTF
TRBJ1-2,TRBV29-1,CSVGAQGYTF
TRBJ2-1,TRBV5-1,CASSLREGSRYNEQFF
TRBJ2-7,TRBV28,CASSSSGEASYEQYF
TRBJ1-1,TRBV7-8,CASSARQGTTEAFF
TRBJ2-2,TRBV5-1,CASSPWGDGELFF
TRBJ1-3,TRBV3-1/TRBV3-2,CASSQDLSSGNTIYF
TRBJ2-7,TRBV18,CASSPRQGNYEQYF
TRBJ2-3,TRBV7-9,CAGGASVIGTDTQYF
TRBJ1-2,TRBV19,CASSFPWTAHYGYTF
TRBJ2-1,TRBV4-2,CASSQAASLTYNEQFF
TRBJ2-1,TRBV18,CASSQSSYNEQFF
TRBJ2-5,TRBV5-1,CASSYSTGRETQYF
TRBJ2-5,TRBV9,CASSQAGGPQETQYF
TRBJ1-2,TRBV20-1,CGQGTNYGYTF